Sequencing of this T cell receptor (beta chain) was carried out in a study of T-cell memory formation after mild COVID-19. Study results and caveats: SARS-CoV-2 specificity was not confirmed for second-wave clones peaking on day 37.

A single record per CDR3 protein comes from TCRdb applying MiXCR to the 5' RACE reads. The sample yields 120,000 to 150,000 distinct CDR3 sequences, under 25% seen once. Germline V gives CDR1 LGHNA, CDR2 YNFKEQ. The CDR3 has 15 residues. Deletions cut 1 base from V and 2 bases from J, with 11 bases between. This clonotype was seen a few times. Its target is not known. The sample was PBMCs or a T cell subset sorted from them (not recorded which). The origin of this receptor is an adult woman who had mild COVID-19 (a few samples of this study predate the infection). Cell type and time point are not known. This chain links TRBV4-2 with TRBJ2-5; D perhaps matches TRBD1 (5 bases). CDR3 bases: TGTGCCAGCAGCCAAGCGCGACAGCCACAAGAGACCCAGTACTTC. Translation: CASSQARQPQETQYF.